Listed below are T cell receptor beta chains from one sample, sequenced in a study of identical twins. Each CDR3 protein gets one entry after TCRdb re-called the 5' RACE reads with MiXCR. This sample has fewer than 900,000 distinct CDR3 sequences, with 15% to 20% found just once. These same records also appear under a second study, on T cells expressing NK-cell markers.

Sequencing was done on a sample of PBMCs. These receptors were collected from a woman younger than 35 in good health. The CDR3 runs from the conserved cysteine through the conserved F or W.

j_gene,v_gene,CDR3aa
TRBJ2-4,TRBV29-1,CSVENFKNIQYF
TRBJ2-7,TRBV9,CASSVHYSSYEQYF
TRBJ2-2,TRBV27,CASSPRAGGPGELFF
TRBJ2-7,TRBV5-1,CASSLGSLDWSTYEQYF
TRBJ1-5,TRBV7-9,CASSLEGGQPQHF
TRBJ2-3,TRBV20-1,CSARPSMEGDSDTQYF
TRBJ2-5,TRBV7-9,CASSQDRGTQETQYF
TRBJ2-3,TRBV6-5,CASSYGGLAGMDTQYF
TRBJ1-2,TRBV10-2,CASSDSGVIGYTF
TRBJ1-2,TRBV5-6,CASKQQGANGYTF
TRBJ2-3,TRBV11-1,CASSPGQRGGGPDTQYF
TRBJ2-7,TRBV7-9,CASSPAGWGEQYF
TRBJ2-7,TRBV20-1,CSARDREKVYEQYF
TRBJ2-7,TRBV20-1,CSARDQVEQYF
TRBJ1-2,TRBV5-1,CASSYGQGYGYTF
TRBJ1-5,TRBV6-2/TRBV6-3,CASSGLRRDNQPQHF
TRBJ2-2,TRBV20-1,CSARSVGGQGTNTGKLFF
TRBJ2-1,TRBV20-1,CSALLSGYNEQFF
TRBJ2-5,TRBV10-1,CASSSNQAQETQYF
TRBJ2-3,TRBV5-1,CASSLGTTYTDTQYF
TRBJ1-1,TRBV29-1,CSVESQAANTEAFF
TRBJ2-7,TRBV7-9,CASSLGFAAHEQYF
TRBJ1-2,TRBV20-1,CSAPSRDRLYGYTF
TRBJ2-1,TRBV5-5,CASSWRTAYNEQFF
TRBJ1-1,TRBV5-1,CASSLVGQGTEAFF
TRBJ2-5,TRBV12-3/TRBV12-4,CASSRLARETQYF
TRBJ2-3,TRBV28,CASGPGLLSDTQYF
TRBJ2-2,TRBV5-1,CASSEAGGNTGELFF
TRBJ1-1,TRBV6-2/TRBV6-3,CASSPGQGRMNTEAFF
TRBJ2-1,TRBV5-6,CASSLGAEKEQFF
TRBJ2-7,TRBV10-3,CAIRPSTGVSYEQYF
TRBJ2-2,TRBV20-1,CSARVSRNTGELFF
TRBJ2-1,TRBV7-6,CASSPKREVYNEQFF
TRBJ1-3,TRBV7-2,CASSLVGVSGNTIYF
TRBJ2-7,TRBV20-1,CSANSVAYEQYF
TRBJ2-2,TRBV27,CASSRGTSGRSGELFF
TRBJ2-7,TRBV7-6,CASSLSEGEQYF
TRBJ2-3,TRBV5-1,CASSLPAGSSTDTQYF
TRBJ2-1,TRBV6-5,CASSSLAGAGDEQFF
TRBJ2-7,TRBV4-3,CASSQDGTRGEQYF
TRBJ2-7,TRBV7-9,CASSLAEGTGRFF